This T cell receptor (beta chain) was sequenced for a study of T cells in Graves' hyperthyroidism and ophthalmopathy. This clonotype was seen ten or more times. Amplified TCR beta CDR3 regions came from RNA transcripts. The study used the HTBI primer set for a first-round RT-PCR of the TCR CDR3. TCRdb re-called the multiplex PCR reads through MiXCR, storing one row per CDR3 protein. This sample yields about 560,000 distinct CDR3 sequences, of which over 15% are seen a single time; about 17% belongs to the top ten. This CDR3 region has 14 residues. Trimming removed 1 base at V and 2 bases at J, with 9 bases between. From germline, CDR1 is LGHDT and CDR2 YNNKEL (reference sequence).

Input material: blood. The rearrangement uses TRBV3-1 and TRBJ2-7; no reliable D call. The sequence came from a woman between 18 and 29 years old with Graves' hyperthyroidism. The DNA for the CDR3 is TGTGCCAGCAGCCAAGTAGGTCAGACCTACGAGCAGTACTTC. Protein product: CASSQVGQTYEQYF.